This T cell receptor (beta chain) was profiled in a study of T cells in Graves' hyperthyroidism and ophthalmopathy (dated by TCRdb to about 2019). Background on the whole study: Peripheral blood samples were taken at the time of initial diagnosis, prior to any treatment. A discovery cohort of about 100 patients, approximately 44 with Graves' ophthalmopathy and 57 with stable Graves' hyperthyroidism, was used to find distinguishing TCR V-J signatures. Prospective prediction of ophthalmopathy was tested in an independent validation cohort of approximately 18 hyperthyroidism patients and 17 patients who later progressed to ophthalmopathy. The roughly 100 discovery patients were randomly split 7:3 into training and test sets. In addition, the study compared T-cell repertoires in thyroid tissue and in blood from six Graves' hyperthyroidism patients. After blood sampling, hyperthyroidism patients were treated with methimazole at a starting dose of 30 mg daily, and ophthalmopathy patients were treated with high-dose intravenous methylprednisolone. The paper describes TCR Vbeta CDR3 sequencing of 135 peripheral blood samples, made up of roughly 40 ophthalmopathy patients, around 78 hyperthyroidism patients and roughly 17 progressor patients. The paper's findings and limits, for the study overall: Most expanded thyroid clonotypes (frequency above 0.001) were also detected in blood, a finding suggesting that blood repertoires may reflect thyroid immune responses. Sample size was not statistically predetermined, and blinding of investigators to group allocation was not performed. A 13 V-J signature model separated ophthalmopathy from stable hyperthyroidism, with roughly 88% sensitivity and 81.08% specificity in cross-validation and 80%/75% in testing. In validation, progression to ophthalmopathy was predicted by the model with 70% to 71% sensitivity and around 76% specificity, a median of approximately 7.1 months before onset.

Many counts were recorded for this clonotype. What antigen it recognizes has not been identified. Within one base of it there is no much larger clone, and no base qualities were kept. Graves' hyperthyroidism was defined as stable when no progression to ophthalmopathy occurred over 18 months of follow-up. Hyperthyroidism patients were newly diagnosed, had a disease duration of under 2 months, and were aged 18 to 65 years. The study excluded patients with uncontrolled infections, other autoimmune diseases, pregnancy or lactation. Diagnoses were established on the basis of clinical symptoms, serum thyroxine and TRAb, thyroid ultrasound, and orbital computed tomography. PBMCs were isolated from about 10 ml of fresh peripheral blood by Ficoll-Paque density gradient centrifugation. Trizol reagent was used to extract total RNA, and RNA quality was then checked on an Agilent 2100 Bioanalyzer. TCR beta CDR3 regions were amplified from RNA transcripts. The first round of RT-PCR for the TCR CDR3 was performed with the HTBI primer set and the Qiagen OneStep RT-PCR kit. The libraries were constructed in a second round of multiplex PCR and then size-selected and purified. Libraries were sequenced paired-end with 100 bp reads on an Illumina HiSeq2000. The study's own analysis went as follows. SOAPnuke was used to process the raw data, throwing out any read that contained adapters or uncalled bases, had a mean Phred below 15, or lacked an exact constant-primer or identifier match. High-quality paired reads were merged with COPE v1.2.5, and unique nucleotide sequences were defined as clonotypes. MiTCR v1.1 was used to align clonotypes to the IMGT TRBV, TRBD and TRBJ reference segments. Only V-J combinations with frequency above 0.0001, covering 99.2% of repertoires, were analysed. The TCS score was defined as F50 (clonal expansion) divided by E x V (chaos), with BLOSUM62-based TCRdist calculated between CDR3 peptides within each V-J. Welch's t-statistics and random forest reduced 450 to 600 V-J features to 10 to 15, which were used in a naive Bayes classifier (R e1071). TCRdb redid the processing of the public reads, applying fastp at Q25 and MiXCR, and retained in-frame beta chains. Rows matching on CDR3 protein sequence are summarized as one entry with the most common DNA and genes. The authors' filters were not applied to this entry. This sample holds around 200,000 distinct CDR3 sequences; about 18% were observed only once. Around 29% of the sample lies in the top ten.

After removal of 5 bases from V and 2 bases from J, the junction retains 3 bases not matched to a gene. The CDR3 measures 14 amino acids from cysteine to phenylalanine. The retained sequence is limited to the CDR3, 42 bases, with the frame set at the first base. The sample consisted of blood. The receptor was derived from a woman in her forties or fifties with Graves' hyperthyroidism. The chain links TRBV12-3 or TRBV12-4 with TRBJ1-2; TRBD1 agrees with 9 junctional bases. The CDR3 protein sequence reads: CASSQGQGNYGYTF. The DNA sequence is TGTGCCAGCAGTCAAGGACAGGGGAACTATGGCTACACCTTC.